This TCR beta chain stems from a study of OX40 agonist ivuxolimab in advanced cancers. This CDR3 spans 14 amino acids. V was cut by 2 bases and J by 3 bases, with 11 bases left in between. Germline lookup yields CDR1 SGHRS and CDR2 YFSETQ. This clone was counted once. The data were produced by immunoSEQ multiplex PCR, yet TCRdb's version contains in-frame clones alone and is incomplete. The data contain more than 45,000 clones, about nine tenths of them singletons. The source material was CD4+ or CD8+ T cells sorted from blood, sampled in a trial of the OX40 agonist ivuxolimab. The rearrangement joins TRBV5-1 to TRBJ1-1; weak D call: TRBD1 (5 bases). The sequence was collected from an adult with an advanced solid tumor such as melanoma, head and neck, liver or kidney cancer. CDR3 bases: TGCGCCAGCAGCTTAGGGGTAATGGACACTGAAGCTTTCTTT. Translated: CASSLGVMDTEAFF.